This T cell receptor (beta chain) comes out of a study of blood T cell repertoires in COVID-19 (TCRdb year 2020). For the study in its entirety: The collaborator samples originated in the United States, Italy and Spain and spanned the acute and convalescent phases of COVID-19. The material from the prospective study consisted of cDNA or gDNA derived from T cells, B-cell-depleted T cells, or PBMCs. The dataset comprised deeply sampled blood TCRbeta repertoires from subjects exposed to, actively infected with, or recovered from COVID-19. A freely available public database, intended as a resource for researchers studying the immune response to SARS-CoV-2, is where the repertoires were released. Samples were obtained from the ongoing ImmuneRACE study (first 160 participants) and from 1,200 or so subjects provided by 6 global collaborators. A de-identified subject ID, COVID-19 status, age in years and sex were almost always included in the sample metadata. Where available, HLA class I and class II types were obtained from metadata supplied by the sample provider rather than from assay-based typing. On the study overall, not on this receptor specifically: The quantity of clinical and demographic metadata differed by source and by participant and was supplied without curation.

The immunoSEQ Assay, a bias-controlled multiplex PCR, was used to amplify TCRbeta CDR3 regions from genomic DNA. Processing in the source paper ran as follows. Nucleated cell counts per sample were estimated from amplification of reference gene primers within the assay. To quantify the absolute abundance of each unique TCRbeta CDR3 rearrangement, sequence reads were collapsed and filtered. For each sample, productive Simpson clonality was calculated by taking the square root of Simpson's diversity index across productive rearrangements. The immuneACCESS repertoire file appears here via TCRdb, limited to in-frame rearrangements. These files lack a portion of the clones; in checked studies, under half of the deficit traces to unresolved V genes, and the cause of the others is not known. V and J calls plus clone size are reproduced from that table; the DNA served to infer D and trimming. This sample holds 250,000 to 350,000 clones; roughly nine tenths were observed only once. The top ten constitute roughly 2% of the sample.

From cysteine to phenylalanine, the CDR3 is 18 amino acids long. Only the CDR3 region is kept as DNA, spanning 54 bases read in frame from base 1. Trimming removed 5 bases from V and 0 bases from J, leaving 22 bases between the germline ends. Based on the germline V gene (reference sequence), the CDR1 and CDR2 sequences are LNHDA and SQIVND. In the case of this clone: It has no known antigen specificity. Base qualities are not provided; no much larger clone lies one nucleotide away.

Another Seattle source contributed samples from volunteer blood donors who had recovered from COVID-19. The collaborating institutions used their own protocols to collect whole blood in K2EDTA tubes. Collaborator samples were shipped for TCRbeta analysis as frozen whole blood, isolated PBMCs, or DNA extracted from either sample type. The origin of this receptor is a woman in her forties or fifties who had recovered from COVID-19. The V and J genes are TRBV19 and TRBJ1-1, with TRBD1 tentatively as D gene (5 bases match). Sequenced material: peripheral blood. The sequenced DNA: TGTGCCAGTAGTCCTCCGAAGGGGATATCCCGCATGAACACTGAAGCTTTCTTT. It translates as CASSPPKGISRMNTEAFF.